Included here is one T cell receptor beta chain sequence, with context. Its antigen is not identified. V lost 5 bases to trimming and J lost 7 bases; unmatched junction nucleotides: 7. The CDR3 is made up of 14 amino acids. CDR1 SGHVS and CDR2 FQNEAQ come from the germline V gene. The data originate from a study of cytomegalovirus exposure and HLA in healthy donors. Study-wide results and caveats: The study found most TCR sequences rare, yet found some public TCRs in many donors.

The PCR made use of 60 Vbeta and 13 Jbeta primers. The repertoire was sequenced with immunoSEQ multiplex PCR; TCRdb's copy has only in-frame clones and lacks some. The sample carries about 160,000 clones, 77% recorded once. The sequence was obtained from a woman in her thirties in good health and CMV-seronegative. Material: PBMCs. The rearrangement links TRBV7-8 to TRBJ1-4, with 7 bases lining up with TRBD1. The DNA of the CDR3 is TGTGCCAGCAGCCATACAGGGGATGGTGAAAAACTGTTTTTT. This translates into CASSHTGDGEKLFF.